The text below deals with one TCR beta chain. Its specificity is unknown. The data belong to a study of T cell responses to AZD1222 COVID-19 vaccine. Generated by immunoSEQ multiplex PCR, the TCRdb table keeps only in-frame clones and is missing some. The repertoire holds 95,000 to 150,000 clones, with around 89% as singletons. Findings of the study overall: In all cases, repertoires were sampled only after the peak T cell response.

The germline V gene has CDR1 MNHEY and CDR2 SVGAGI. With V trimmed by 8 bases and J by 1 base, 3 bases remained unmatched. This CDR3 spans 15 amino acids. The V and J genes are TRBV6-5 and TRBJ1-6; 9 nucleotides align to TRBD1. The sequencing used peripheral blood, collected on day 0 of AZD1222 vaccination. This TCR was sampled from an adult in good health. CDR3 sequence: CASQQGASYNSPLHF. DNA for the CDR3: TGTGCCAGCCAACAGGGGGCATCCTATAATTCACCCCTCCACTTT.